The 10 T cell receptor beta chains reported below all come from one sample, sequenced in a study of shared clonotypes between healthy human individuals. Here immunoSEQ multiplex PCR was the method, and the copy in TCRdb shows in-frame clones only, minus some. The sample lists some 550,000 clones, approximately 97% occurring once. The sample was naive CD4+ T cells sorted from blood. The subset: CD45RA+ positively selected. The origin of the receptors is a woman aged 25 to 45 in good health.

This clone showed up just once. The V and J genes are TRBV11-2 and TRBJ2-7; D may be TRBD1 (6 bases). Germline-derived CDR1 and CDR2 are SGHAT and FQNNGV. The V end was cut by 4 bases, the J end by 1 base, with 14 bases between. The CDR3 is made up of 15 amino acids. This chain's CDR3 is CASSWTGTPSYEQYF. In DNA form, the CDR3 reads TGTGCCAGCAGCTGGACCGGGACACCTTCCTACGAGCAGTACTTC.

This sequence joins TRBV10-2 and TRBJ1-5, with D possibly being TRBD1 (5 bases). CDR1 is WSHSY, CDR2 SAAADI, per germline. This CDR3 region has 14 residues. Between the trimmed V and J ends, which lost 2 bases and 6 bases, there was a span of 11 bases. The CDR3 nucleotides are TGCGCCAGCAGTGAGGCAGGGCCCGCTCAGCCCCAGCATTTT. It specifies CASSEAGPAQPQHF.

V gene TRBV5-1 combines with J gene TRBJ2-7; D possibly corresponds to TRBD1 (5 bases). The CDR3 runs to 15 residues. The germline V and J ends were trimmed by 4 bases and 5 bases, with 19 bases remaining between them. The germline V gene has CDR1 SGHRS and CDR2 YFSETQ. The CDR3 sequence: CASSLTWGGDHEQYF. CDR3 sequence (DNA): TGCGCCAGCAGCCTAACCTGGGGCGGCGACCACGAGCAGTACTTC.

The V and J genes are TRBV28 and TRBJ2-4; D may be TRBD1 or TRBD2 (5 bases each). This CDR3 has 17 amino acids. The germline V gene has CDR1 MDHEN and CDR2 SYDVKM. V shed 2 bases and J shed 0 bases, with 14 bases lying between them. The CDR3 DNA is TGTGCCAGCAGTTTACCCGGGACCGCCGTAGCCAAAAACATTCAGTACTTC. Translating it yields CASSLPGTAVAKNIQYF.

The J gene is TRBJ2-1, the V gene TRBV11-2; 9 bases are a match to TRBD1. The ends lost 2 bases at V and 6 bases at J; junction bases unmatched: 8. Germline CDR1 reads SGHAT; CDR2 reads FQNNGV. The CDR3 has 16 amino acids. Here the CDR3 DNA reads TGTGCCAGCAGCTTAAGGTCGGGACAGGGAGGCAATGAGCAGTTCTTC. It translates to CASSLRSGQGGNEQFF.

The J gene is TRBJ2-7, the V gene TRBV15, with D perhaps TRBD1 (6 bases). Germline CDR1 and CDR2: LNHNV and YYDKDF (reference sequence). The V end was cut by 3 bases, the J end by 0 bases, with 21 bases between. This CDR3 comprises 18 residues. The CDR3 sequence: CATSRADRRLQSSYEQYF. CDR3 sequence (DNA): TGTGCCACCAGCAGGGCCGACAGGCGATTACAGAGCTCCTACGAGCAGTACTTC.

V gene TRBV4-1 combines with J gene TRBJ1-6; TRBD1 is a possible D gene (5 bases). This CDR3 comprises 15 residues. CDR1 and CDR2 from the germline V gene are MGHRA and YSYEKL. V was trimmed by 6 bases and J by 4 bases, leaving 13 bases between them. Here the CDR3 DNA reads TGCGCCAGCAGTCACCCGGGGCAGTATAATTCACCCCTCCACTTT. Its translation: CASSHPGQYNSPLHF.

This chain joins TRBV4-1 and TRBJ1-2; no clear D gene. CDR1 and CDR2 (germline): MGHRA, YSYEKL. The CDR3 sequence is 15 residues long. The germline V and J ends were trimmed by 1 base and 4 bases, with 13 bases remaining between them. The CDR3 loop is CASSQAGRSGYGYTF. In DNA form, the CDR3 reads TGCGCCAGCAGCCAAGCGGGTCGATCTGGCTATGGCTACACCTTC.

Here the CDR3 reads CASSLLRNTEAFF. The CDR3 bases are TGTGCCAGCAGCTTGCTTAGGAACACTGAAGCTTTCTTT. The V and J genes are TRBV7-2 and TRBJ1-1, with D uncertain. V was cut by 3 bases and J by 1 base, with 6 bases left in between. The CDR3 loop spans 13 amino acids. CDR1 is SGHTA and CDR2 is FQGNSA in the germline V gene.

The chain links TRBV10-2 to TRBJ1-5, with D possibly matching TRBD1 (5 bases). CDR3 length: 14 residues. V lost 7 bases and J 4 bases, leaving 14 bases between the germline ends. The germline CDR1 and CDR2 sequences are WSHSY and SAAADI. The CDR3 loop reads CASTHAGRNQPQHF. The CDR3 coding sequence is TGCGCCAGCACCCATGCAGGGAGGAATCAGCCCCAGCATTTT.